This is a list of T cell receptor beta chains from one sample in a study of cytomegalovirus exposure and HLA in healthy donors. The method was immunoSEQ multiplex PCR; TCRdb's version includes in-frame clones alone and lacks a portion of them. This table holds approximately 190,000 clones, 81% found once. Sequenced material: PBMCs. These receptors were obtained from a man aged 40-49 years in good health and CMV-seropositive. The CDR3 runs from the conserved cysteine through the conserved F or W. Fields, in order: clone size, CDR3 length, V gene, J gene, D gene, CDR3 DNA, CDR3 protein. D genes are given only for firm matches. Expanded clones get a size class; other rows say once, few or many, or leave the size out.

.,13,TRBV7-8,TRBJ2-5,.,TGTGCCAGCAGCTTAGCACTAGAAGAGACCCAGTACTTC,CASSLALEETQYF
.,11,TRBV7-9,TRBJ2-1,.,TGTGCCAGCAGCTTGGGGGCTGAGCAGTTCTTC,CASSLGAEQFF
.,11,TRBV5-1,TRBJ2-2,.,TGCGCCAGCAAGGGGGTCGGGGAGCTGTTTTTT,CASKGVGELFF
.,14,TRBV5-1,TRBJ2-1,.,TGCGCCAGCAGCTTGGGTCCTAGCATCAATGAGCAGTTCTTC,CASSLGPSINEQFF
.,13,TRBV11-2,TRBJ2-3,.,TGTGCCAGCAGCTTCGCGCACACAGATACGCAGTATTTT,CASSFAHTDTQYF
.,15,TRBV5-6,TRBJ2-5,TRBD1,TGTGCCAGCAGCGAACAGGGGGGCTCTTGGGAGACCCAGTACTTC,CASSEQGGSWETQYF
.,15,TRBV4-2,TRBJ1-4,.,TGTGCCAGCAGCCAAGATAGCTCCGGAAATGAAAAACTGTTTTTT,CASSQDSSGNEKLFF
once,16,TRBV11-2,TRBJ2-1,TRBD2,TGTGCCAGCAGCTCCGGACTAGCGGGTATCCACAATGAGCAGTTCTTC,CASSSGLAGIHNEQFF
.,14,TRBV27,TRBJ2-7,.,TGTGCCAGCAGGGCGGTCGGGGGATCCTACGAGCAGTACTTC,CASRAVGGSYEQYF
.,15,TRBV6-1,TRBJ2-1,.,TGTGCCAGCAGGCCCGGGGCAGGGACAAAGAATGAGCAGTTCTTC,CASRPGAGTKNEQFF
.,15,TRBV10-2,TRBJ2-2,.,TGCGCCAGCAGTGAAGGGGGTCGGAACACCGGGGAGCTGTTTTTT,CASSEGGRNTGELFF
.,15,TRBV7-3,TRBJ2-1,.,TGTGCCAGCAGCTCCATCAGGGACTTCTACAATGAGCAGTTCTTC,CASSSIRDFYNEQFF
.,14,TRBV6-1,TRBJ2-1,TRBD2,TGTGCCAGCGGGGGGGTTTCGGCCCCCTTTGAGCAGTTCTTC,CASGGVSAPFEQFF
.,14,TRBV11-2,TRBJ1-2,TRBD1,TGTGCCAGCAGCTTAGGGACCTCAGGGGGTGGCTACACCTTC,CASSLGTSGGGYTF
few,12,TRBV2,TRBJ2-5,TRBD1,TGTGCCAGAAGACAGGGTCGTGAGACCCAGTACTTC,CARRQGRETQYF
few,14,TRBV7-8,TRBJ1-1,TRBD1,TGTGCCAGCAGCTCGGACAGGGCTATCACTGAAGCTTTCTTT,CASSSDRAITEAFF
.,17,TRBV18,TRBJ2-1,TRBD1,TGTGCCAGCTCACCAGGGACAGGAACCCTTGTATACAATGAGCAGTTCTTC,CASSPGTGTLVYNEQFF
once,14,TRBV25-1,TRBJ2-2,TRBD2,TGTGCCAGCAGACTAGCGGGAGCCAGCGGGGAGCTGTTTTTT,CASRLAGASGELFF
.,14,TRBV7-2,TRBJ2-7,TRBD1,TGTGCCAGCAGCTCGGGACAGAGAACCTACGAGCAGTACTTC,CASSSGQRTYEQYF
once,18,TRBV9,TRBJ2-5,TRBD2,TGTGCCAGCAGCCTCGGGACTAGCGGGAGGAAGGGCCAAGAGACCCAGTACTTC,CASSLGTSGRKGQETQYF
few,13,TRBV10-3,TRBJ2-7,TRBD2,TGTGCCACGACGGGAGGCCTCTCCTACGAGCAGTACTTC,CATTGGLSYEQYF
.,15,TRBV30,TRBJ2-1,TRBD2,TGTGCCTGGAGTTCCCTCGGACTAGCGGACAATGAGCAGTTCTTC,CAWSSLGLADNEQFF
few,13,TRBV27,TRBJ1-5,.,TGTGCCAGCAGTTACAGGGGCAATCAGCCCCAGCATTTT,CASSYRGNQPQHF
.,13,TRBV7-7,TRBJ2-3,.,TGTGCCAGCAGCCCGACTAGTTCGGATACGCAGTATTTT,CASSPTSSDTQYF
.,15,TRBV6-5,TRBJ2-5,TRBD2,TGTGCCAGCAGTGCCCTTAGCGGGAGGCCAGAGACCCAGTACTTC,CASSALSGRPETQYF
.,13,TRBV10-3,TRBJ2-1,TRBD2,TGTGCCATCAGCGGGACTAGCGGCAATGAGCAGTTCTTC,CAISGTSGNEQFF
once,15,TRBV5-8,TRBJ2-2,.,TGTGCCAGCAGCTCGGGGGTTCGGATCACCGGGGAGCTGTTTTTT,CASSSGVRITGELFF
.,15,TRBV5-1,TRBJ2-3,.,TGCGCCAGCAGCTGGTCGACTAGTGCTACAGATACGCAGTATTTT,CASSWSTSATDTQYF
.,13,TRBV7-9,TRBJ2-3,.,TGTGCCAGCAGCGAACAGGGTGCAGATACGCAGTATTTT,CASSEQGADTQYF
.,13,TRBV18,TRBJ2-7,TRBD1,TGTGCCAGCTCACCTGGGACAGGGGCATGGCAGTACTTC,CASSPGTGAWQYF
.,17,TRBV27,TRBJ2-7,TRBD1,TGTGCCAGCAGTATCCTTCATCCGGGACAGGTTACATACGAGCAGTACTTC,CASSILHPGQVTYEQYF
.,15,TRBV9,TRBJ2-1,.,TGTGCCAGCAGCGTAGAGCGGGCCACCTACAATGAGCAGTTCTTC,CASSVERATYNEQFF
.,14,TRBV10-1,TRBJ2-5,.,TGCGCCAGCAGTGAGATGGGCAAGCAAGAGACCCAGTACTTC,CASSEMGKQETQYF
.,12,TRBV25-1,TRBJ1-5,.,TGTGCCAGCAGACAGGGCAATCAGCCCCAGCATTTT,CASRQGNQPQHF
.,15,TRBV9,TRBJ2-2,TRBD2,TGTGCCAGCAGCCTAGCGGGTTCGAACACCGGGGAGCTGTTTTTT,CASSLAGSNTGELFF
.,17,TRBV18,TRBJ2-2,TRBD2,TGTGCCAGCTCACCAGCTGAAGCGGGAGTGAACACCGGGGAGCTGTTTTTT,CASSPAEAGVNTGELFF
.,17,TRBV9,TRBJ2-7,TRBD2,TGTGCCAGCAGTTTGGGACTAGCGGGAGGCAGCTCCTACGAGCAGTACTTC,CASSLGLAGGSSYEQYF
few,11,TRBV7-9,TRBJ2-1,.,TGTGCCAGCAATATTTACAATGAGCAGTTCTTC,CASNIYNEQFF
.,13,TRBV6-4,TRBJ1-2,.,TGTGCCAGCACTCCGGGACAAGGGCGTGGCTACACCTTC,CASTPGQGRGYTF
.,15,TRBV5-8,TRBJ2-1,.,TGTGCCAGCAGCCGCGGACTGACCTCCTACAATGAGCAGTTCTTC,CASSRGLTSYNEQFF
.,15,TRBV5-1,TRBJ1-1,.,TGCGCCAGCAGCTTGGCCAGCGGACGGAACACTGAAGCTTTCTTT,CASSLASGRNTEAFF
.,13,TRBV29-1,TRBJ2-7,TRBD1,TGCAGCGTTGTCCCCGGGACAGCAAGCGAGCAGTACTTC,CSVVPGTASEQYF
.,14,TRBV9,TRBJ1-1,TRBD1,TGTGCCAGCAGCGACGGACAGGGGAACACTGAAGCTTTCTTT,CASSDGQGNTEAFF
.,14,TRBV7-9,TRBJ2-2,.,TGTGCCAGCAACGGTAGAACGAACACCGGGGAGCTGTTTTTT,CASNGRTNTGELFF
.,15,TRBV19,TRBJ2-3,TRBD2,TGTGCCAGTAGTGTCGTAGCGGGGGGGCCGGGTACGCAGTATTTT,CASSVVAGGPGTQYF
.,14,TRBV18,TRBJ1-5,.,TGTGCCAGCTCCCCACCGGGGGGGAATCAGCCCCAGCATTTT,CASSPPGGNQPQHF
.,14,TRBV28,TRBJ2-5,TRBD2,TGTGCCAGCAGTCCGGGACTAGGCCACGAGACCCAGTACTTC,CASSPGLGHETQYF
.,16,TRBV5-8,TRBJ2-3,.,TGTGCCAGCAGCTCCATTAAGACAGAGTACACAGATACGCAGTATTTT,CASSSIKTEYTDTQYF
.,15,TRBV28,TRBJ2-7,TRBD2,TGTGCCAGCACCCCACCTAGCGGGAGGGCCCACGAGCAGTACTTC,CASTPPSGRAHEQYF